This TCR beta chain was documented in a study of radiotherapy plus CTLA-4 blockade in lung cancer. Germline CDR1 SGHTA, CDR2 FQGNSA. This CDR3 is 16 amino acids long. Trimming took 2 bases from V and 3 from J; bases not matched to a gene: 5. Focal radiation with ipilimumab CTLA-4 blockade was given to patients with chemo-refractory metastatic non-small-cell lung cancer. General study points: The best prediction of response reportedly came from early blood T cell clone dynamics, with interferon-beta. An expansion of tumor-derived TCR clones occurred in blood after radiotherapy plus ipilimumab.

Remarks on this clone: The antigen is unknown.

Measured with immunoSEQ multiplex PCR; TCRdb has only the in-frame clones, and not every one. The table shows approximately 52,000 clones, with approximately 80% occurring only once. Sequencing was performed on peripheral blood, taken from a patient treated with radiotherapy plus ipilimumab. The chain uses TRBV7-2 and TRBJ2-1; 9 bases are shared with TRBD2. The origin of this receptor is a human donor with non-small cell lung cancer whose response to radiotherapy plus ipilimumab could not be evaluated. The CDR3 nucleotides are TGTGCCAGCAGCTTATCTCTAGCGGGATACTACAATGAGCAGTTCTTC. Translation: CASSLSLAGYYNEQFF.